These 16 T cell receptor beta chains originate from one sample sequenced in a study of blood T cell repertoires in COVID-19. Method: immunoSEQ multiplex PCR; TCRdb's copy keeps in-frame clones and lacks some. The sample lists roughly 27,000 clones; 60% to 80% were seen once. The sample comprised peripheral blood. Every receptor here comes from a woman in her 70s with acute or convalescent COVID-19.

This clone was counted a single time. V and J are TRBV28 and TRBJ1-1, with unresolved D. This CDR3 has 16 residues. Germline lookup yields CDR1 MDHEN and CDR2 SYDVKM. Trimming took 6 bases from V and 1 from J, leaving 18 bases between them. The CDR3 loop reads CASSRRGSGGNTEAFF. CDR3 coding DNA: TGTGCCAGCAGCCGCCGAGGGTCAGGAGGGAACACTGAAGCTTTCTTT.

V and J are TRBV6-4 and TRBJ2-1; D is possibly TRBD2 (6 bases). Germline CDR1 and CDR2: MRHNA and SNTAGT. CDR3 length: 14 residues. V shed 6 bases and J shed 0 bases, with 9 bases lying between them. The DNA of the CDR3 is TGTGCCAGCAGCCGGGAGAGCTCCTACAATGAGCAGTTCTTC. It specifies CASSRESSYNEQFF.

The chain combines TRBV6-5 with TRBJ1-5; D is ambiguous. The CDR3 length is 16 residues. CDR1 and CDR2 (germline): MNHEY, SVGAGI. V lost 4 bases to trimming and J lost 1 base, with 14 bases between them. The CDR3 nucleotides read TGTGCCAGCAGTTCTCCTGGGCAGACGAGCAATCAGCCCCAGCATTTT. It is translated as CASSSPGQTSNQPQHF.

The rearrangement uses TRBV24-1 and TRBJ2-1; possibly TRBD2 for D (6 bases). Germline V lookup: CDR1 KGHDR, CDR2 SFDVKD. The CDR3 spans 17 residues. V gave up 6 bases and J gave up 0 bases, with 17 bases separating them. The CDR3 is CATSPHASVTSYNEQFF. The CDR3 DNA reads as TGTGCCACCAGTCCCCATGCTAGCGTTACCTCCTACAATGAGCAGTTCTTC.

The chain combines TRBV7-8 with TRBJ2-5, with D perhaps TRBD1 (6 bases). V lost 5 bases, J lost 4 bases, and 20 bases lay in between. This CDR3 spans 16 amino acids. Per the germline V gene, CDR1 is SGHVS and CDR2 is FQNEAQ. The CDR3 spells CASSASTGRGGETQYF. In nucleotides, the CDR3 is TGTGCCAGCAGCGCCTCTACCGGCAGGGGTGGAGAGACCCAGTACTTC.

The chain uses TRBV2 and TRBJ1-6; no clear D. There are 14 residues in the CDR3. V lost 1 base, J lost 13 bases, and 14 bases lay in between. Germline CDR1 is SNHLY and CDR2 is FYNNEI. CDR3: CASSEVPGVAPLHF. In DNA, the CDR3 is TGTGCCAGCAGTGAAGTCCCCGGGGTGGCGCCCCTCCACTTT.

This chain links TRBV6-5 with TRBJ1-1; the match to TRBD1 covers 8 bases. From germline, CDR1 is MNHEY and CDR2 SVGAGI. V shed 2 bases, J shed 0 bases, and the junction held 5 bases outside the gene matches. The length of the CDR3 is 16 residues. Written as DNA, the CDR3 is TGTGCCAGCAGTTACACCCGACAGGGGATGAACACTGAAGCTTTCTTT. Its protein product is CASSYTRQGMNTEAFF.

The chain recombines TRBV4-1 with TRBJ2-7, with D perhaps matching TRBD2 (6 bases). CDR1 and CDR2 (germline): MGHRA, YSYEKL. V lost 1 base, J lost 2 bases, and 12 bases lay in between. The CDR3 totals 15 residues. As DNA, the CDR3 is TGCGCCAGCAGCCAAGGGTTAGCGGATGCCTACGAGCAGTACTTC. This codes for CASSQGLADAYEQYF.

J is TRBJ2-2 and V is TRBV7-9; TRBD1 matches at 11 bases. The CDR3 extends over 15 amino acids. Per the germline V gene, CDR1 is SEHNR and CDR2 is FQNEAQ (reference sequence). The J segment lost 4 bases and the V segment lost 6 bases, leaving 4 bases of the junction unmatched. For the CDR3, the DNA is TGTGCCAGCAGGGGACAGGGGGGCTCCACCGGGGAGCTGTTTTTT. Its translation is CASRGQGGSTGELFF.

The V and J genes are TRBV19 and TRBJ1-1; 8 bases are a match to TRBD1. From germline, CDR1 is LNHDA and CDR2 SQIVND (reference sequence). Trimming took 7 bases from V and 6 from J; bases not matched to a gene: 13. This CDR3 region has 15 residues. CDR3 coding DNA: TGTGCCAGTAACGCAGGGGGCGCCGGGAAATCTGAAGCTTTCTTT. Translated, it gives CASNAGGAGKSEAFF.

The chain links TRBV3-1 (or the pseudogene TRBV3-2) to TRBJ2-3; perhaps TRBD1 as D (6 bases). Trimming cost V 0 bases and J 5 bases, with 15 bases left between them. Germline V gene lookup returns CDR1 LGHDT and CDR2 YNNKEL (reference sequence). The CDR3 consists of 16 residues. The CDR3 DNA sequence: TGTGCCAGCAGCCAAGACTACAGGGAGTTTAGAGATACGCAGTATTTT. This encodes CASSQDYREFRDTQYF.

The chain employs TRBV9 and TRBJ2-3, with 8 bases matching TRBD2. The germline V gene has CDR1 SGDLS and CDR2 YYNGEE. Germline trimming cut 4 bases from V and 1 base from J; bases unmatched to any gene: 5. This CDR3 comprises 15 residues. The CDR3 nucleotides are TGTGCCAGCAGCTCACGGGGGGGCGGCACAGATACGCAGTATTTT. It codes for CASSSRGGGTDTQYF.

The V gene is TRBV5-1, the J gene TRBJ1-1; 11 nucleotides line up with TRBD1. V trimming: 5 bases; J trimming: 0 bases; junction bases outside the gene matches: 6. In germline, CDR1 is SGHRS, CDR2 YFSETQ. This CDR3 comprises 16 residues. CDR3 DNA sequence: TGCGCCAGCAGTCCGCTGGACAGGGGGCTGAACACTGAAGCTTTCTTT. Translation: CASSPLDRGLNTEAFF.

The V call is TRBV19, the J call TRBJ2-5; weak D call: TRBD1 (6 bases). This CDR3 spans 12 amino acids. The V end was cut by 8 bases, the J end by 7 bases, with 14 bases between. Germline loops: CDR1 LNHDA, CDR2 SQIVND (reference sequence). The CDR3 DNA sequence: TGTGCCAGTGGACAGACAGGTCCGACCCAGTACTTC. Amino acids: CASGQTGPTQYF.

This clone was counted only a few times. The V gene is TRBV11-2, the J gene TRBJ1-2; D perhaps matches TRBD1 (5 bases). The CDR3 length is 14 residues. Trimming cost V 0 bases and J 6 bases, with 11 bases left between them. Germline CDR1 reads SGHAT; CDR2 reads FQNNGV. The CDR3 sequence: CASSLDFTRDGYTF. The CDR3 region has the DNA TGTGCCAGCAGCTTAGATTTTACCAGGGATGGCTACACCTTC.

V usage is TRBV7-3 and J usage is TRBJ2-3, with D possibly matching TRBD1 (5 bases). The germline V gene encodes CDR1 SGHTA and CDR2 FQGTGA. There are 13 residues in the CDR3. Deletions cut 8 bases from V and 1 base from J, with 10 bases between. The CDR3 region is CASARARTDTQYF. The CDR3, as DNA: TGTGCCAGCGCCAGGGCGCGCACAGATACGCAGTATTTT.